The subject of this entry is one T cell receptor beta chain. Antigen unknown. This record comes from a study of T cell responses to AZD1222 COVID-19 vaccine. Study findings and constraints: After two AZD1222 doses, spike-specific TCR breadth and depth rose versus day 0. The donor cohort was predominantly white British with a female majority, and clonal diversity may have been underestimated.

Some clones are missing from TCRdb's copy, which holds only in-frame ones; the method was immunoSEQ multiplex PCR. The repertoire holds 90,000 to 110,000 clones, about nine tenths seen once, with less than 8.5% in the top ten. The TCR was taken from an adult in good health. Material: peripheral blood, obtained on day 0 of AZD1222 vaccination.

The CDR3 protein is CASLDPRLNTEAFF. Written as DNA, the CDR3 is TGTGCCAGCTTGGACCCGAGGTTGAACACTGAAGCTTTCTTT. The gene calls are TRBV6-5 and TRBJ1-1; D is unclear. Per germline, CDR1 MNHEY and CDR2 SVGAGI. The CDR3 runs 14 residues. The ends were cut back, 8 bases at V and 0 bases at J, with 13 bases in the middle.